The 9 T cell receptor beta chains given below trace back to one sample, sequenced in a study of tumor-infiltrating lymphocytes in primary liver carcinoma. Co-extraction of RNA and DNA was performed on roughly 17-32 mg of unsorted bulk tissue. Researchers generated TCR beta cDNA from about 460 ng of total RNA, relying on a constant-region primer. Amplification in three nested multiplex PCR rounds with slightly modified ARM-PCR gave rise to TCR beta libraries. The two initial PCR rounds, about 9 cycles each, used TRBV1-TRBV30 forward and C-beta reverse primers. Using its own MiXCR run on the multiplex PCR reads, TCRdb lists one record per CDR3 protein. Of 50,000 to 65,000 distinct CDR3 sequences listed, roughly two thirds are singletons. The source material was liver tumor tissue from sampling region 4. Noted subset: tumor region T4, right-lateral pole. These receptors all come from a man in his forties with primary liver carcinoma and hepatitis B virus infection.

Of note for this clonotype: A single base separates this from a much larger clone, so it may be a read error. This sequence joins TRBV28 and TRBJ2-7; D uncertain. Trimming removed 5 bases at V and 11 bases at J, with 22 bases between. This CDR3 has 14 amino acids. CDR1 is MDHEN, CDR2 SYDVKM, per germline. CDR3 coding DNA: TGTGCCAGCAGTCGCCTGGCGGACCAGAGAGTCGAGTACTTC. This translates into CASSRLADQRVEYF.

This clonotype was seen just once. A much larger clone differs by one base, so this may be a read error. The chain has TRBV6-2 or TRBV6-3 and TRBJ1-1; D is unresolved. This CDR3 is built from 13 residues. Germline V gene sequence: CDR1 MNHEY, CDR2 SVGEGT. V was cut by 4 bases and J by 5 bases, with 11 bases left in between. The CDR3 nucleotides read TGTGCCAGCAGTTCCCCCCTTCATACTGAAGCTTTCTTT. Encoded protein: CASSSPLHTEAFF.

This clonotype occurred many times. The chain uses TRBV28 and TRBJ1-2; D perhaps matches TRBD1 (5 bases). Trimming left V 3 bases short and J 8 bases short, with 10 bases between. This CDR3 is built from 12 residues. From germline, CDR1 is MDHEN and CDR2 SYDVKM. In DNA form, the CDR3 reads TGTGCCAGCAGTTTGGAGGGGTCAGGCTACACCTTC. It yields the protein CASSLEGSGYTF.

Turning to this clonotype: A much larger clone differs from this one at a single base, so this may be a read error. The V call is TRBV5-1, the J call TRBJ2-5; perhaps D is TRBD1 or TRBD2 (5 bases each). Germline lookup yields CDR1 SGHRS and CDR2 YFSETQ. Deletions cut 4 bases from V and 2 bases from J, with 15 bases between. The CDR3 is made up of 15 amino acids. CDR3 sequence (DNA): TGCGCCAGCAGCCAGACAGAGGGAGAACAAGAGACCCAGTACTTC. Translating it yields CASSQTEGEQETQYF. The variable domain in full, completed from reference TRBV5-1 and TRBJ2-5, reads KAGVTQTPRYLIKTRGQQVTLSCSPISGHRSVSWYQQTPGQGLQFLFEYFSETQRNKGNFPGRFSGRQFSNSRSEMNVSTLELGDSALYLCASSQTEGEQETQYFGPGTRLLVL.

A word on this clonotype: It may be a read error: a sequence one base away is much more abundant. CDR3 coding DNA: TGTGCCAGCAGTGAAAATTTAATGGGGGCGGCCGTTGGAGGGACCCAGTACTTC. It codes for CASSENLMGAAVGGTQYF. This chain joins TRBV6-1 and TRBJ2-5, with D tentatively TRBD1 (6 bases). V was cut by 2 bases and J by 7 bases, with 26 bases left in between. The CDR3 runs to 18 residues. Germline V CDR1 and CDR2: MNHNS, SASEGT.

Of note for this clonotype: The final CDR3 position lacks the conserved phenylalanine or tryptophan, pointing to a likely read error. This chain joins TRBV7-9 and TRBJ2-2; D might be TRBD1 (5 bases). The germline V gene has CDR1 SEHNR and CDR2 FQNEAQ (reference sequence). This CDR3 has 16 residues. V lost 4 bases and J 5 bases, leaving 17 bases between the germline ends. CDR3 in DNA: TGTGCCAGCAGCTCAGTTCTTCAGGGTTGGACCGGGGAGCTGTTTTTA. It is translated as CASSSVLQGWTGELFL.

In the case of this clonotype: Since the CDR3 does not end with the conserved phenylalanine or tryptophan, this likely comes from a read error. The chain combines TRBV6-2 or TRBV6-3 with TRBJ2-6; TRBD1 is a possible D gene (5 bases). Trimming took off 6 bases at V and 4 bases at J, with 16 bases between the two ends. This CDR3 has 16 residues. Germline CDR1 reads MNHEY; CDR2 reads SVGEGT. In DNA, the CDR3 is TGTGCCAGCAGCCTGGGGCAGGGTACCGGGGCCAACGTCCTGACTATC. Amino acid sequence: CASSLGQGTGANVLTI.

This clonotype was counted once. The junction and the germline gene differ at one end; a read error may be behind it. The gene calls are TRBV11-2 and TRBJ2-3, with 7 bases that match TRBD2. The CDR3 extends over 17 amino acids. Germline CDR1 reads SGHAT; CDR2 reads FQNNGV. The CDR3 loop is CASSLDTGETSTDRQYF. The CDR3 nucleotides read TGTGCCAGCAGCTTAGATACGGGGGAGACTAGCACAGATAGGCAGTATTTT.

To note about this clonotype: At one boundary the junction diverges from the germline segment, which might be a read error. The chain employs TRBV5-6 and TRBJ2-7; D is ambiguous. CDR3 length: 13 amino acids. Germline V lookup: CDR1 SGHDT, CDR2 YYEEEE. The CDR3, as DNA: TGTACCAGCAGCTTGGCAACCTTGTTTTGGCAGTACTTC. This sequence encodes CTSSLATLFWQYF.